What follows is one T cell receptor beta chain and its context. This entry is derived from a study of blood T cell repertoires in COVID-19. Study details: The United States, Italy and Spain were the sources of the acute and convalescent COVID-19 samples. From T cells, B-cell-depleted T cells, or PBMCs came the material, which was cDNA or gDNA.

In germline, CDR1 is SGHNT, CDR2 YENEEA. There are 14 residues in the CDR3. The V end lost 3 bases, the J end lost 5 bases, and 13 bases lay between the germline ends. In the source study's methods: Estimated nucleated cell counts came from reference gene primer amplification. Method: immunoSEQ multiplex PCR; TCRdb's copy keeps in-frame clones and lacks some. For V, J and clone size, that table is used; D and trimming come from the DNA. The profile shows approximately 60,000 clones, 75% to 85% of them singletons. The sequenced material came from peripheral blood. The TCR was taken from a human donor in a cohort sampled during active COVID-19. The chain joins TRBV11-3 to TRBJ2-5; maybe TRBD2 (5 bases). CDR3 bases: TGTGCCAGCAGCTTTCCGGGATATGGGGAGACCCAGTACTTC. Residues: CASSFPGYGETQYF.